One sample yielded the 2 T cell receptor beta chains listed below, sequenced in a study of response to subunit inactivated influenza vaccine. TCRdb re-analysed the RT-PCR reads in MiXCR, keeping a single row per CDR3 protein. Counted here are roughly 780,000 distinct CDR3 sequences, around 18% occurring once; the ten biggest clones make up approximately 11%. The sample was PBMCs from blood, taken more than 4 days after vaccination. Every receptor here comes from a man aged 50 to 59 who received an inactivated influenza vaccine.

This rearrangement joins TRBV5-5 to TRBJ2-7, with TRBD1 matching over 8 bases. Germline CDR1 reads SGHKS; CDR2 reads YYEKEE (reference sequence). The length of the CDR3 is 14 residues. The J segment lost 6 bases and the V segment lost 4 bases, leaving 9 bases of the junction unmatched. In DNA, the CDR3 is TGTGCCAGCAGCCCGGGGACAGGTTTTCTCGAGCAGTACTTC. It translates to CASSPGTGFLEQYF.

On this clonotype: The CDR3 does not close with the conserved phenylalanine or tryptophan, likely indicating a read error. It is unclear where the CDR3 begins or ends on the DNA, so no DNA is shown, and the CDR3 is as TCRdb lists it. This chain uses TRBV4-2 with TRBJ1-4. The germline CDR1 and CDR2 sequences are LGHNA and YNFKEQ. The CDR3 length is 14 residues, termini included. CDR3 protein: CAMGPGLLCWALLC.